This record looks at one T cell receptor beta chain sequence and its context. Its antigen is unidentified. These data are taken from a study of T-cell reconstitution after alpha-beta-depleted transplantation in children. CDR1 is SGHRS and CDR2 is YFSETQ in the germline V gene. Trimming took 2 bases from V and 7 from J, leaving 16 bases between them. CDR3 length: 15 residues. Findings of the study overall: About two months after transplant, alpha-beta T cells reportedly came from several hundred expanded graft clones. Surviving recipient T cells and thymic progenitors accounted for the high day-60 TCRbeta diversity observed in some patients. When one year had passed after transplant, most T-cell counts and diversity came from newly produced T cells.

The TCRbeta library was prepared with unique molecular identifiers. One entry per CDR3 protein, called by TCRdb with MiXCR from the PCR reads. The table records 610,000 or so distinct CDR3 sequences, roughly 27% of them present only once. The sample consisted of PBMCs, taken before TCRalphabeta/CD19-depleted stem cell transplant. The gene calls are TRBV5-1 and TRBJ2-1; tentative D call: TRBD2 (6 bases). The sequence came from a boy less than two years old with Wiskott-Aldrich syndrome, due to receive a stem cell transplant. The CDR3, as DNA: TGCGCCAGCAGCTTTGGGCGGGAATTTAGTAATGAGCAGTTCTTC. Translated, it gives CASSFGREFSNEQFF.